The subject of this entry is one TCR beta chain. Antigen: not known. Positive CCR7 selection of CD45RO-negative cells yielded the naive CD8 cells, and terminally differentiated effector memory CD45RA+ cells were excluded. This sample was included in a study of shared clonotypes between healthy human individuals. In the study overall: Participating donors consisted of two women and a few men aged 18 to 49.

Germline V CDR1 and CDR2: SEHNR, FQNEAQ (reference sequence). CDR3 length: 15 residues. Trimming cost V 6 bases and J 3 bases, with 15 bases left between them. Study-wide findings and caveats: Rarefaction revealed incomplete sorted-subset sequencing despite large depth. It was the non-shared clonotypes that had lower generation probabilities than clonotypes shared by all four donors.

Several immunoSEQ plates held equal portions of the genomic DNA taken from each subset. Profiling relied on immunoSEQ multiplex PCR, and the TCRdb table lists in-frame clones only, not all of them. Among about 870,000 clones listed, around 92% were seen once. J is TRBJ2-1 and V is TRBV7-9, with D maybe TRBD1 (7 bases). The sequence came from a young man in good health. The sample was naive CD8+ T cells sorted from blood. CDR3 DNA sequence: TGTGCCAGCAGTCGCGGGACAGTGCTCTACAATGAGCAGTTCTTC. This gives the protein CASSRGTVLYNEQFF.